This note documents a single T cell receptor beta chain sequence. Its antigen is undetermined. These data are taken from a study of shared clonotypes between healthy human individuals. Study-wide background: CD4 naive cells filled three plates per donor, CD4 memory three, CD8 naive two and CD8 memory one.

Study-wide findings and caveats: Richness estimates generally favored naive over memory subsets. Limited genetic and exposure-history diversity came from having few donors. Shared clonotypes: about 4.6% naive CD4, approximately 3.4% naive CD8, roughly 2.2% memory CD4, more than 0.3% memory CD8.

CD8 cells classed as naive were CD45RO-negative and positively selected for CCR7, excluding terminally differentiated effector memory CD45RA+ cells. The CDR3 length is 13 residues. Sequenced by immunoSEQ multiplex PCR; TCRdb stores in-frame clones only, minus some. The sample holds almost 700,000 clones, roughly nine tenths seen once. Sequenced sample: naive CD8+ T cells sorted from blood. The TCR comes from a man aged 30 to 45 in good health. The V call is TRBV1, the J call TRBJ1-2; TRBD1, the table's D call, was not compared with the DNA. TRBV1 corresponds to a pseudogene. The CDR3 DNA follows: TGCACCAGCACCCACAGGGGTAACTATGGCTACACCTTC. Translation: CTSTHRGNYGYTF.